This TCR beta chain was sequenced in a study of OX40 agonist ivuxolimab in advanced cancers. Study as a whole: Ivuxolimab is an agonistic anti-OX40 (CD134) antibody, and patients were treated with it. The dose-escalation group included hepatocellular carcinoma, melanoma, renal cell carcinoma and head and neck cancer. Study-level findings and limits: Those patients achieving a partial response at 0.1-3.0 mg/kg showed among the lowest clonal expansion. What antigens the expanded peripheral T cells recognized was never established.

Concerning this clone itself: The antigen is not known.

Libraries were prepared by immunoSEQ multiplex PCR; TCRdb keeps only in-frame clonotypes and omits some of them. The sample has approximately 24,000 clones, roughly 82% seen once. The CDR3 loop spans 14 amino acids. Trimming shortened V by 1 base and J by 2 bases, and 9 bases separated the two germline ends. The germline V gene has CDR1 SGHVS and CDR2 FQNEAQ. This specimen consisted of CD4+ or CD8+ T cells sorted from blood, obtained in a trial of the OX40 agonist ivuxolimab. This sequence joins TRBV7-8 and TRBJ2-7; D is uncertain. This TCR derives from an adult with an advanced solid tumor such as melanoma, head and neck, liver or kidney cancer. CDR3 DNA sequence: TGTGCCAGCAGCTTAGAATCAGTACCCTACGAGCAGTACTTC. Its protein product is CASSLESVPYEQYF.